A selection of T cell receptor beta chains follows, all from one sample in a study of immune evolution from preneoplasia to lung adenocarcinoma. The table came from immunoSEQ multiplex PCR; TCRdb's copy has only in-frame clones and leaves some out. The sample gives 4,500 or so clones, under 80% of which show up once; more than 13% is in the top ten. Material: FFPE invasive lung adenocarcinoma tissue. The receptor set was obtained from a person between 65 and 80 years old with invasive lung adenocarcinoma. Some clones in this sample may be carry-over from other donors' samples. The CDR3 runs from the conserved cysteine through the conserved F or W. The D gene is left open where the match is weak. Clone size appears in some rows only: once, few, many, or a class for an expanded clone.

j_gene	d_gene	abundance	v_gene	CDR3nt	CDR3aa
TRBJ2-1	-	-	TRBV5-1	TGCGCCAGCAGCTTGGACAGGGTGGGATACAATGAGCAGTTCTTC	CASSLDRVGYNEQFF
TRBJ1-5	-	-	TRBV5-6	TGTGCCAGCAGCTTGGGTCCAGGGGAACAGCCACAGCATTTT	CASSLGPGEQPQHF
TRBJ2-7	-	-	TRBV5-1	TGCGCCAGCAGCTTGGGACCGGGACCATCCTACGAGCAGTACTTT	CASSLGPGPSYEQYF
TRBJ2-7	-	-	TRBV7-9	TGTGCCAGCAGCTTAGCCGGGGCCTACGAGCAGTACTTC	CASSLAGAYEQYF
TRBJ1-2	TRBD1	-	TRBV29-1	TGCAGCGTTGTTGGCAGGGGGGGGGAAGGCTACACCTTC	CSVVGRGGEGYTF
TRBJ2-7	-	hyperexpanded	TRBV7-2	TGTGCCAGCAGCCTGACTACGGTACGCGAGCAGTACTTC	CASSLTTVREQYF
TRBJ2-5	-	-	TRBV14	TGTGCCAGCAGCCGGTGGGACCGGGAGACCCAGTACTTC	CASSRWDRETQYF
TRBJ2-3	TRBD2	-	TRBV30	TGTGCCTGGAGTGAGAAACTAGCGGGAGGGAATACGCAGTATTTT	CAWSEKLAGGNTQYF
TRBJ1-2	-	few	TRBV6-1	TGTGCCAGCAGTGATACTGTGAACTATGGCTACACCTTC	CASSDTVNYGYTF
TRBJ2-1	TRBD2	-	TRBV13	TGTGCCAGCAGCCGAGGACTAGCGGGAGTGTATGAGCAGTTCTTC	CASSRGLAGVYEQFF
TRBJ1-6	TRBD1	-	TRBV30	TGTGCCCGCCAGGGACAGATTAATTCACCCCTCCACTTT	CARQGQINSPLHF